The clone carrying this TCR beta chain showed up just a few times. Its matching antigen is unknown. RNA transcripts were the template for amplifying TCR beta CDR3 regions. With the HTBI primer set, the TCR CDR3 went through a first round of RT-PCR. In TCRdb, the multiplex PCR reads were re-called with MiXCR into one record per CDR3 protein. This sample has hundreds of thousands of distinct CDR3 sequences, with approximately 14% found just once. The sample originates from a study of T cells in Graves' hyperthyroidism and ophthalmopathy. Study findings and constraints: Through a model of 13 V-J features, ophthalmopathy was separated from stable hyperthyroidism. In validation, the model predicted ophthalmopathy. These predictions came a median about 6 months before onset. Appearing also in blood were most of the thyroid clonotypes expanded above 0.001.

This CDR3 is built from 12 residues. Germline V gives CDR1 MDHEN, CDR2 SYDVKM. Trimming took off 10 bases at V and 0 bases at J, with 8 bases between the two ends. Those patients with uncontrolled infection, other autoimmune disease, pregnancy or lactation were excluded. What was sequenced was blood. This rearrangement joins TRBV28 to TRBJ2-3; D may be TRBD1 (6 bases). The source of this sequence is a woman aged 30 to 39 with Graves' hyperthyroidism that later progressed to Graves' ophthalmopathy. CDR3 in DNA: TGTGCCACTACAGGGAGCACAGATACGCAGTATTTT. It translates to CATTGSTDTQYF.